These 24 T cell receptor beta chains came from one sample sequenced in a study of blood T cell repertoires in COVID-19. The assay was immunoSEQ multiplex PCR, and TCRdb's table has in-frame clones only and misses some. This table has about 240,000 clones, roughly nine tenths appearing once. Sample: peripheral blood. These receptor sequences come from a man aged 55 to 69 who had recovered from COVID-19.

This chain links TRBV5-1 with TRBJ1-1; tentative D call: TRBD1 (6 bases). The length of the CDR3 is 13 residues. V was trimmed by 5 bases and J by 2 bases, leaving 10 bases between them. Germline CDR1 SGHRS, CDR2 YFSETQ. Written as DNA, the CDR3 is TGCGCCAGCAGTCCGGGACAAAACACTGAAGCTTTCTTT. This translates into CASSPGQNTEAFF.

The V call is TRBV9, the J call TRBJ2-3, with 8 nucleotides matching TRBD1. CDR1 is SGDLS and CDR2 is YYNGEE in the germline V gene. There are 14 residues in the CDR3. J lost 5 bases, V lost 4 bases, and 6 bases had no gene match. CDR3 loop: CASSSRQGLDTQYF. CDR3 bases: TGTGCCAGCAGCTCCCGACAGGGGTTAGATACGCAGTATTTT.

J is TRBJ2-7 and V is TRBV10-1, with 9 bases identical to TRBD1. The CDR3 is 13 residues long. CDR1 and CDR2 from the germline V gene are WNHNN and SYGVQD (reference sequence). V shed 8 bases, J shed 6 bases, and the junction held 8 bases outside the gene matches. CDR3 protein: CASPGQGLSEQYF. CDR3 sequence (DNA): TGCGCCAGCCCGGGACAGGGTCTCTCCGAGCAGTACTTC.

The chain combines TRBV24-1 with TRBJ2-7; 7 bases line up with TRBD1. J was trimmed by 1 base and V by 8 bases; bases with no gene match: 13. The V gene's germline CDR1 is KGHDR and CDR2 SFDVKD. CDR3 size: 16 residues. CDR3 residues: CATTRPRDSFSYEQYV. CDR3 bases: TGTGCCACCACCCGTCCCCGGGACAGTTTTTCCTACGAGCAGTACGTC.

The rearrangement uses TRBV24-1 and TRBJ1-2; unclear D gene. CDR1 and CDR2 (germline): KGHDR, SFDVKD. Trimming removed 4 bases at V and 2 bases at J, with 4 bases between. CDR3 size: 12 residues. CDR3 amino acids: CATSDSNYGYTF. The CDR3 DNA reads TGTGCCACCAGTGACTCGAACTATGGCTACACCTTC.

V and J are TRBV2 and TRBJ2-1; 12 bases line up with TRBD1. Germline V gene data show CDR1 as SNHLY and CDR2 as FYNNEI. The CDR3 contains 16 residues. V shed 0 bases and J 10 bases; nucleotides not matched to a gene: 7. CDR3 nucleotide sequence: TGTGCCAGCAGTGAAGCGCTTGGGACAGGGGGCCGAGAGCAGTTCTTC. Translated, it gives CASSEALGTGGREQFF.

The rearrangement joins TRBV27 to TRBJ1-1; D perhaps matches TRBD1 (6 bases). Germline CDR1 reads MNHEY; CDR2 reads SMNVEV (reference sequence). V lost 5 bases and J lost 3, with 19 bases in between. The CDR3 consists of 16 residues. This CDR3 reads CASSEGGGPGHTEAFF. The DNA of the CDR3 is TGTGCCAGCAGTGAAGGTGGGGGCCCAGGGCACACTGAAGCTTTCTTT.

The CDR3 reads CASSQTPGANVLTF. Here the CDR3 DNA reads TGCGCCAGCAGCCAAACTCCTGGGGCCAACGTCCTGACTTTC. This chain uses TRBV4-1 with TRBJ2-6; D not certain. CDR3 length: 14 residues. V was pared by 2 bases and J by 2 bases, with 4 bases between. Germline CDR1 reads MGHRA; CDR2 reads YSYEKL.

The chain has TRBV10-3 and TRBJ2-7; 11 positions match TRBD1. Germline-derived CDR1 and CDR2 are ENHRY and SYGVKD. The CDR3 length is 14 residues. V trimming: 10 bases; J trimming: 2 bases; junction bases outside the gene matches: 7. In DNA, the CDR3 is TGTGCCACTTCCCGGGACAGGGGGGCCTACGAGCAGTACGTC. Its translation is CATSRDRGAYEQYV.

The gene calls are TRBV7-2 and TRBJ1-1; 7 bases match TRBD1. CDR1 and CDR2 from the germline V gene are SGHTA and FQGNSA. The ends lost 4 bases at V and 0 bases at J; junction bases unmatched: 2. The CDR3 is made up of 14 amino acids. The CDR3 DNA reads as TGTGCCAGCAGCTGGGGGACAGTGAACACTGAAGCTTTCTTT. Translating gives CASSWGTVNTEAFF.

J is TRBJ2-5 and V is TRBV27; unclear D gene. The length of the CDR3 is 13 residues. The germline V gene encodes CDR1 MNHEY and CDR2 SMNVEV (reference sequence). V lost 1 base to trimming and J lost 2 bases, with 5 bases between them. The CDR3 region is CASSLYYQETQYF. The CDR3 DNA follows: TGTGCCAGCAGTTTATATTATCAAGAGACCCAGTACTTC.

The genes are TRBV5-1 and TRBJ2-1, with D perhaps matching TRBD2 (7 bases). Germline V gene lookup returns CDR1 SGHRS and CDR2 YFSETQ. The V end lost 4 bases, the J end lost 4 bases, and 15 bases lay between the germline ends. CDR3 length: 15 amino acids. CDR3 sequence reads: CASSIRGAVYNEQFF. CDR3 coding DNA: TGCGCCAGCAGCATACGGGGGGCCGTGTACAATGAGCAGTTCTTC.

The J gene is TRBJ2-3, the V gene TRBV7-9; the match to TRBD1 covers 9 bases. From germline, CDR1 is SEHNR and CDR2 FQNEAQ (reference sequence). This CDR3 contains 14 residues. Trimming cost V 5 bases and J 6 bases; bases outside gene matches: 6. CDR3 amino acids: CASSPGQGVDTQYF. The CDR3, as DNA: TGTGCCAGCAGCCCGGGACAGGGCGTCGATACGCAGTATTTT.

This chain connects TRBV30 to TRBJ1-1; D ambiguous. V lost 3 bases and J lost 0, with 14 bases in between. This CDR3 is built from 15 residues. CDR1 and CDR2 (germline): GTSNPN, SVGIG (reference sequence). The CDR3 DNA reads as TGTGCCTGGAGATGGCAGGTCAGCATGAACACTGAAGCTTTCTTT. Its protein product is CAWRWQVSMNTEAFF.

The rearrangement uses TRBV7-9 and TRBJ2-6; 12 positions match TRBD1. Germline lookup yields CDR1 SEHNR and CDR2 FQNEAQ (reference sequence). The trim removed 4 bases at V and 4 bases at J, leaving 5 bases unmatched. The CDR3 is 17 amino acids. The CDR3: CASSSGQGAPGANVLTF. CDR3 sequence (DNA): TGTGCCAGCAGCTCGGGACAGGGGGCGCCGGGGGCCAACGTCCTGACTTTC.

This clone has only one observation. The gene calls are TRBV6-5 and TRBJ1-1; weak D call: TRBD1 (6 bases). CDR1 and CDR2 from the germline V gene are MNHEY and SVGAGI. The CDR3 length is 15 residues. Trimming removed 1 base from V and 0 bases from J, with 9 bases in between. The CDR3 is CASSYLGGVNTEAFF. The CDR3 nucleotides are TGTGCCAGCAGTTACTTAGGGGGGGTGAACACTGAAGCTTTCTTT.

The genes are TRBV30 and TRBJ2-5; 8 positions match TRBD1. The J segment lost 5 bases and the V segment lost 0 bases, leaving 11 bases of the junction unmatched. There are 16 residues in the CDR3. Germline-derived CDR1 and CDR2 are GTSNPN and SVGIG (reference sequence). CDR3 region: CAWSVSRPTGAETQYF. The CDR3 DNA reads TGTGCCTGGAGTGTATCCCGACCGACAGGGGCGGAGACCCAGTACTTC.

This rearrangement joins TRBV24-1 to TRBJ2-1; no reliable D call. Per the germline V gene, CDR1 is KGHDR and CDR2 is SFDVKD. Trimming cost V 2 bases and J 3 bases, with 13 bases left between them. The CDR3 runs 16 residues. The CDR3 bases are TGTGCCACCAGTGATTACCAGGCGAGTAGCTACAATGAGCAGTTCTTC. This encodes CATSDYQASSYNEQFF.

This chain links TRBV10-3 with TRBJ1-2, with 11 bases lining up with TRBD1. Germline trimming cut 6 bases from V and 2 bases from J; bases unmatched to any gene: 14. Per the germline V gene, CDR1 is ENHRY and CDR2 is SYGVKD. This CDR3 region has 18 residues. The CDR3 DNA is TGTGCCATCAGACATACACGGGACAGGGGGATGGAGAACTATGGCTACACCTTC. Translation: CAIRHTRDRGMENYGYTF.

This clone was recorded only once. The chain combines TRBV19 with TRBJ1-1; no clear D. Trimming pared 8 bases from V and 1 base from J, leaving 17 bases between. CDR3 size: 15 residues. The germline gives CDR1 LNHDA, CDR2 SQIVND (reference sequence). The CDR3 bases are TGTGCCAGTGGCGCGGCCGCCTTAGGGAACACTGAAGCTTTCTTT. The encoded protein is CASGAAALGNTEAFF.

This chain links TRBV6-1 with TRBJ1-2; no definite D call. This CDR3 spans 15 amino acids. Deletions cut 2 bases from V and 4 bases from J, with 14 bases between. Per the germline V gene, CDR1 is MNHNS and CDR2 is SASEGT. This CDR3 reads CASSETQQQFYGYTF. The CDR3 coding sequence is TGTGCCAGCAGTGAAACCCAGCAACAGTTCTATGGCTACACCTTC.

This chain uses TRBV11-2 with TRBJ2-3; D may be TRBD1 (6 bases). Germline CDR1 and CDR2: SGHAT and FQNNGV. V lost 3 bases, J lost 2 bases, and 12 bases lay in between. This CDR3 comprises 15 residues. The CDR3 protein is CASSLRGLATDTQYF. As DNA, the CDR3 is TGTGCCAGCAGCTTGAGGGGGTTGGCCACAGATACGCAGTATTTT.

A single count supports this clone. The chain uses TRBV10-3 and TRBJ2-3; possible D gene TRBD2, 6 bases. The CDR3 spans 13 residues. CDR1 is ENHRY and CDR2 is SYGVKD in the germline V gene. Trimming cost V 5 bases and J 3 bases, with 9 bases left between them. CDR3 protein: CAISISGTDTQYF. The CDR3 DNA is TGTGCCATCAGTATTAGCGGAACAGATACGCAGTATTTT.

This clone was observed a handful of times. The chain joins TRBV3-1 (or the pseudogene TRBV3-2) to TRBJ1-2; D is undetermined. CDR3 length equals 16 residues. CDR1 and CDR2 from the germline V gene are LGHDT and YNNKEL (reference sequence). V gave up 4 bases and J gave up 5 bases, with 20 bases separating them. The CDR3 DNA is TGTGCCAGCAGCCCCCGGGGAACGGTGGATGGGTATGGCTACACCTTC. Its protein is CASSPRGTVDGYGYTF.